The 29 T cell receptor beta chains listed next were all sequenced from one sample in a study of regulatory T cells. The primer mix had 52 TRBV and 13 TRBJ primers. Repertoires were generated with immunoSEQ multiplex PCR, while TCRdb's copy carries only in-frame clones and drops some. The sample consists of some 10,000 clones, roughly 84% of them appearing once. Sequenced sample: CD8+ T cells sorted from blood. The receptors come from a person under 35 with CD3G deficiency.

The V call is TRBV11-2, the J call TRBJ2-7, with D perhaps TRBD2 (6 bases). V was clipped by 1 base and J by 4 bases, with 11 bases between them. The CDR3 runs to 14 residues. Per the germline V gene, CDR1 is SGHAT and CDR2 is FQNNGV. The CDR3 protein is CASSLGQGLYEQYF. CDR3 nucleotide sequence: TGTGCCAGCAGCTTAGGCCAGGGACTTTACGAGCAGTACTTC.

As for this clone: Germline is not matched at one junction end, which may reflect a read error. The chain links TRBV10-3 to TRBJ1-1; 7 bases agree with TRBD1. The CDR3 runs 13 residues. Looked up from germline, CDR1 is ENHRY and CDR2 is SYGVKD. The CDR3 sequence is CAVRGGRNTEAFF. The CDR3, as DNA: TGTGCCGTCAGAGGGGGCCGGAACACTGAAGCTTTCTTT.

This chain links TRBV28 with TRBJ2-1; a possible D gene is TRBD2 (5 bases). Trimming cost V 4 bases and J 9 bases, with 10 bases left between them. From germline, CDR1 is MDHEN and CDR2 SYDVKM. CDR3 length: 12 residues. The CDR3 bases are TGTGCCAGCAGTTATGGAGGCGGTGAGCAGTTCTTC. Amino acids: CASSYGGGEQFF.

The chain couples TRBV28 to TRBJ1-5; weak D call: TRBD1 (5 bases). V was pared by 5 bases and J by 6 bases, with 14 bases between. The CDR3 has 14 residues. From germline, CDR1 is MDHEN and CDR2 SYDVKM. CDR3 nucleotide sequence: TGTGCCAGCAGTCTCGAGACAGTATCTCAGCCCCAGCATTTT. Its protein is CASSLETVSQPQHF.

The genes are TRBV6-6 and TRBJ1-1; D may be TRBD1 (5 bases). Trimming shortened V by 2 bases and J by 4 bases, and 8 bases separated the two germline ends. Germline CDR1 reads MNHNY; CDR2 reads SVGAGI (reference sequence). This CDR3 spans 13 amino acids. The CDR3, as DNA: TGTGCCAGCAGTTACGGGGGTAGCACTGAAGCTTTCTTT. Translation gives CASSYGGSTEAFF.

This clone was detected only once. The chain links TRBV5-1 to TRBJ2-1; a possible D gene is TRBD1 (6 bases). This CDR3 has 15 amino acids. V gave up 4 bases and J gave up 5 bases, with 16 bases separating them. Germline loops: CDR1 SGHRS, CDR2 YFSETQ. This CDR3 reads CASSPGQIQDNEQFF. The CDR3 DNA reads as TGCGCCAGCAGCCCTGGACAGATTCAAGACAATGAGCAGTTCTTC.

This chain joins TRBV6-1 and TRBJ2-7; tentatively, D is TRBD1 or TRBD2 (6 bases each). The germline V gene has CDR1 MNHNS and CDR2 SASEGT. CDR3 length: 13 residues. V gave up 8 bases and J gave up 3 bases, with 14 bases separating them. The CDR3 is CASGSEGVYEQYF. Written as DNA, the CDR3 is TGTGCCAGCGGTTCGGAGGGGGTCTACGAGCAGTACTTC.

This chain links TRBV6-1 with TRBJ2-4; D is possibly TRBD1 (5 bases). Trimming stripped 2 bases from V and 1 base from J, with 9 bases between. The CDR3 loop spans 15 amino acids. Germline V gene data show CDR1 as MNHNS and CDR2 as SASEGT. Here the CDR3 DNA reads TGTGCCAGCAGTGAATGGCCAGGGGCCAAAAACATTCAGTACTTC. Amino acids: CASSEWPGAKNIQYF.

The chain employs TRBV7-9 and TRBJ2-2, with TRBD2 as a possible D gene (5 bases). This CDR3 is built from 15 residues. V lost 2 bases to trimming and J lost 6 bases, with 13 bases between them. CDR1 and CDR2 (germline): SEHNR, FQNEAQ (reference sequence). This CDR3 is CASSLMDSQAGELFF. CDR3 DNA: TGTGCCAGCAGCTTAATGGACTCTCAGGCCGGGGAGCTGTTTTTT.

The chain combines TRBV19 with TRBJ2-3, with 8 bases fitting TRBD2. The ends lost 6 bases at V and 4 bases at J; junction bases unmatched: 12. Germline lookup yields CDR1 LNHDA and CDR2 SQIVND (reference sequence). The CDR3 totals 16 residues. The chain's CDR3 is CASRSSGTSLADTQYF. The CDR3 DNA sequence: TGTGCCAGTAGAAGTTCCGGGACTAGTCTCGCAGATACGCAGTATTTT. Drawing the rest from reference TRBV19 and TRBJ2-3, the complete variable domain is DGGITQSPKYLFRKEGQNVTLSCEQNLNHDAMYWYRQDPGQGLRLIYYSQIVNDFQKGDIAEGYSVSREKKESFPLTVTSAQKNPTAFYLCASRSSGTSLADTQYFGPGTRLTVL.

The rearrangement uses TRBV28 and TRBJ2-1; D is perhaps TRBD1 or TRBD2 (6 bases each). CDR1 is MDHEN, CDR2 SYDVKM, per germline. Between the trimmed V and J ends, which lost 5 bases and 7 bases, there was a span of 15 bases. The CDR3 is 14 amino acids. The CDR3 protein is CASSLRGVRNEQFF. Written as DNA, the CDR3 is TGTGCCAGCAGTCTGAGGGGGGTCCGGAATGAGCAGTTCTTC.

The chain uses TRBV7-8 and TRBJ2-3; D possibly matches TRBD1 or TRBD2 (6 bases each). The germline V gene encodes CDR1 SGHVS and CDR2 FQNEAQ. CDR3 length: 16 residues. Deletions cut 1 base from V and 0 bases from J, with 11 bases between. The CDR3 is CASSLGEGGSTDTQYF. The CDR3 DNA reads as TGTGCCAGCAGCTTAGGAGAGGGGGGAAGCACAGATACGCAGTATTTT.

This rearrangement joins TRBV5-1 to TRBJ1-2; D is uncertain. V lost 0 bases to trimming and J lost 6 bases, with 6 bases between them. Germline-derived CDR1 and CDR2 are SGHRS and YFSETQ. The CDR3 has 12 residues. CDR3 residues: CASSLADDGYTF. The CDR3 coding sequence is TGCGCCAGCAGCTTGGCGGATGATGGCTACACCTTC.

The rearrangement links TRBV28 to TRBJ1-1; D ambiguous. The CDR3 runs to 15 residues. From germline, CDR1 is MDHEN and CDR2 SYDVKM. Trimming removed 3 bases at V and 1 base at J, with 12 bases between. CDR3 region: CASSFPSTENTEAFF. The CDR3 DNA reads TGTGCCAGCAGTTTCCCCTCGACGGAGAACACTGAAGCTTTCTTT.

The chain carries TRBV28 and TRBJ2-3; the D is unclear. V lost 3 bases and J 0 bases, leaving 7 bases between the germline ends. The germline gives CDR1 MDHEN, CDR2 SYDVKM. This CDR3 region has 14 residues. The CDR3 nucleotides are TGTGCCAGCAGTTTGTGGCCTAGCACAGATACGCAGTATTTT. It specifies CASSLWPSTDTQYF.

The chain links TRBV7-9 to TRBJ2-5; possibly TRBD2 for D (5 bases). This CDR3 spans 15 amino acids. Trimming pared 4 bases from V and 1 base from J, leaving 13 bases between. The germline CDR1 and CDR2 sequences are SEHNR and FQNEAQ (reference sequence). The CDR3 nucleotides are TGTGCCAGCAGCTGCCAGGACTGCCCCCAAGAGACCCAGTACTTC. Its protein is CASSCQDCPQETQYF.

This clone was seen a single time. This chain links TRBV28 with TRBJ2-7, with D tentatively TRBD2 (5 bases). The ends were cut back, 6 bases at V and 7 bases at J, with 16 bases in the middle. CDR1 and CDR2 (germline): MDHEN, SYDVKM. The CDR3 spans 13 residues. CDR3 in DNA: TGTGCCAGCAGCCCACCGCGGTCGGGGGAGCAGTACTTC. The encoded protein is CASSPPRSGEQYF.

This clone was detected a few times. The chain has TRBV10-2 and TRBJ2-7, with D tentatively TRBD1 or TRBD2 (5 bases each). Trimming shortened V by 4 bases and J by 4 bases, and 17 bases separated the two germline ends. Germline V gene sequence: CDR1 WSHSY, CDR2 SAAADI. This CDR3 region has 15 residues. The CDR3: CASSGGVSSVYEQYF. The CDR3 DNA sequence: TGCGCCAGCAGTGGAGGGGTCTCGAGTGTGTACGAGCAGTACTTC.

This chain links TRBV5-1 with TRBJ1-1, with D perhaps TRBD1 (6 bases). This CDR3 is built from 13 residues. V lost 1 base, J lost 5 bases, and 9 bases lay in between. Germline-derived CDR1 and CDR2 are SGHRS and YFSETQ. The CDR3 here is CASSLFRGTEAFF. The CDR3 bases are TGCGCCAGCAGCTTGTTTAGGGGGACTGAAGCTTTCTTT.

CDR3 loop: CASSPGLAGEYNEQFF. The CDR3 region has the DNA TGTGCCAGCAGTCCGGGACTAGCGGGAGAATACAATGAGCAGTTCTTC. This chain connects TRBV27 to TRBJ2-1; 14 nucleotides agree with TRBD2. Trimming cost V 5 bases and J 4 bases; bases outside gene matches: 4. The CDR3 runs 16 residues. Germline V gives CDR1 MNHEY, CDR2 SMNVEV (reference sequence).

The chain carries TRBV7-9 and TRBJ2-3; 7 bases fit TRBD1. The germline V gene has CDR1 SEHNR and CDR2 FQNEAQ (reference sequence). CDR3 size: 15 residues. J was trimmed by 1 base and V by 4 bases; bases with no gene match: 5. Here the CDR3 DNA reads TGTGCCAGCAGCTCCGGACAGGACCGCACAGATACGCAGTATTTT. It codes for CASSSGQDRTDTQYF.

This sequence joins TRBV5-1 and TRBJ2-7; no reliable D call. Deletions cut 0 bases from V and 5 bases from J, with 9 bases between. The CDR3 spans 13 residues. CDR1 is SGHRS, CDR2 YFSETQ, per germline. The CDR3 region is CASSLAPPHEQYF. The DNA of the CDR3 is TGCGCCAGCAGCTTGGCCCCCCCCCACGAGCAGTACTTC.

This chain uses TRBV7-2 with TRBJ2-7; 9 bases map to TRBD1. The germline CDR1 and CDR2 sequences are SGHTA and FQGNSA. J lost 7 bases, V lost 4 bases, and 8 bases had no gene match. The CDR3 contains 14 residues. The CDR3 region has the DNA TGTGCCAGCAGCTACCGGACAGGGGCGGGAGAGCAGTACTTC. The encoded protein is CASSYRTGAGEQYF.

This chain joins TRBV6-1 and TRBJ1-5; D is possibly TRBD1 (5 bases). The V end was cut by 4 bases, the J end by 1 base, with 17 bases between. The V gene's germline CDR1 is MNHNS and CDR2 SASEGT. The CDR3 runs 17 residues. The CDR3 DNA follows: TGTGCCAGCAGTGGGGGCCCAGGGCTCGGGAGCAATCAGCCCCAGCATTTT. Amino acid sequence: CASSGGPGLGSNQPQHF.

The rearrangement links TRBV19 to TRBJ1-1; D not certain. The CDR3 contains 13 residues. Trimming removed 3 bases from V and 4 bases from J, with 9 bases in between. The V gene's germline CDR1 is LNHDA and CDR2 SQIVND (reference sequence). Written as DNA, the CDR3 is TGTGCCAGTAGTATCGATCAGGTCACTGAAGCTTTCTTT. Protein product: CASSIDQVTEAFF.

The V call is TRBV7-2, the J call TRBJ2-2, with D perhaps matching TRBD1 or TRBD2 (6 bases each). Trimming took 1 base from V and 11 from J, leaving 8 bases between them. The CDR3 covers 12 residues. From germline, CDR1 is SGHTA and CDR2 FQGNSA. The CDR3 loop is CASSLEGGELFF. The CDR3 nucleotides are TGTGCCAGCAGCTTAGAGGGGGGAGAGCTGTTTTTT.

CDR3 sequence reads: CASSLGSRTGGNEQYF. In DNA form, the CDR3 reads TGTGCCAGCAGCTTAGGAAGCCGGACAGGCGGTAACGAGCAGTACTTC. The chain joins TRBV7-9 to TRBJ2-7; the match to TRBD1 covers 7 bases. The CDR3 runs 16 residues. In germline, CDR1 is SEHNR, CDR2 FQNEAQ (reference sequence). The V and J ends lost 1 base and 5 bases, in that order; junction bases with no gene match: 11.

The chain joins TRBV27 to TRBJ2-1; no reliable D call. CDR1 is MNHEY, CDR2 SMNVEV, per germline (reference sequence). There are 13 residues in the CDR3. The germline V and J ends were trimmed by 0 bases and 9 bases, with 9 bases remaining between them. The CDR3 DNA sequence: TGTGCCAGCAGTTTATCAGGCCCTACTGAGCAGTTCTTC. Translation gives CASSLSGPTEQFF.

This clone was recorded once. The genes are TRBV7-2 and TRBJ2-2; 11 bases agree with TRBD1. This CDR3 spans 18 amino acids. The V segment lost 3 bases and the J segment 7 bases; nucleotides outside the gene matches: 13. CDR1 is SGHTA, CDR2 FQGNSA, per germline. CDR3 residues: CASSFSTQDRGPSGELFF. The CDR3 DNA is TGTGCCAGCAGCTTTTCAACCCAGGACAGGGGGCCGAGCGGGGAGCTGTTTTTT.